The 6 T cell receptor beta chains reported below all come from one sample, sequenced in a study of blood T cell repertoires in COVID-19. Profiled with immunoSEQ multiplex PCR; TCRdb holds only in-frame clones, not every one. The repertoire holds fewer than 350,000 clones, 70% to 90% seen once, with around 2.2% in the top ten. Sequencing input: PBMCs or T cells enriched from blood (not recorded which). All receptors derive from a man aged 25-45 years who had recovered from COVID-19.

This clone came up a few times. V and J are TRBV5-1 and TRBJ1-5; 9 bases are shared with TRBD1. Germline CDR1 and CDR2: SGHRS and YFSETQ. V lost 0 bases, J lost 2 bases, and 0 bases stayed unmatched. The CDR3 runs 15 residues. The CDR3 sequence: CASSLGTGGNQPQHF. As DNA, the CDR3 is TGCGCCAGCAGCTTGGGGACAGGGGGCAATCAGCCCCAGCATTTT.

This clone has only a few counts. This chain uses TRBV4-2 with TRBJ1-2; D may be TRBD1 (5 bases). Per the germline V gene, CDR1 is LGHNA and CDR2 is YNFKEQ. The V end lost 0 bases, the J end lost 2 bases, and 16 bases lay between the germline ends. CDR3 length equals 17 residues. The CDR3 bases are TGTGCCAGCAGCCAAGATTTGGGGCACAGGACGAACTATGGCTACACCTTC. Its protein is CASSQDLGHRTNYGYTF.

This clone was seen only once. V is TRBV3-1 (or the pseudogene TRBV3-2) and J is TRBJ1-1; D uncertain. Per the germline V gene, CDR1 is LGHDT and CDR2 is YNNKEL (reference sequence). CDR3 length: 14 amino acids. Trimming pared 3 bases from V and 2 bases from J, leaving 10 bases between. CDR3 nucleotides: TGTGCCAGCAGCCACTCTTTTCCCAACACTGAAGCTTTCTTT. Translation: CASSHSFPNTEAFF.

In DNA form, the CDR3 reads TGTGCCAGCAGTTCGGGACTGAACACCGGGGAGCTGTTTTTT. Protein: CASSSGLNTGELFF. J is TRBJ2-2 and V is TRBV6-2 or TRBV6-3, with D maybe TRBD2 (6 bases). V dropped 4 bases and J dropped 1 base, with 7 bases sitting between them. The CDR3 length is 14 residues. The germline CDR1 and CDR2 sequences are MNHEY and SVGEGT.

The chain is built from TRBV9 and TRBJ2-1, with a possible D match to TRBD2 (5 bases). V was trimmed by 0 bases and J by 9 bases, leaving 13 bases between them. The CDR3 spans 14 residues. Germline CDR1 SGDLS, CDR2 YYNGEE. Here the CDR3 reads CASSVDRGLSEQFF. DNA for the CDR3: TGTGCCAGCAGCGTAGATAGAGGGTTGAGTGAGCAGTTCTTC. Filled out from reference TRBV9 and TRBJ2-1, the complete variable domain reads DSGVTQTPKHLITATGQRVTLRCSPRSGDLSVYWYQQSLDQGLQFLIQYYNGEERAKGNILERFSAQQFPDLHSELNLSSLELGDSALYFCASSVDRGLSEQFFGPGTRLTVL.

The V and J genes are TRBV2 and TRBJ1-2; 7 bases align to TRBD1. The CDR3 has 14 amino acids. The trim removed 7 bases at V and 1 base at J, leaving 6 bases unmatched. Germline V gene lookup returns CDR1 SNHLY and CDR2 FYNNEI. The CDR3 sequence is CASNRDSLNYGYTF. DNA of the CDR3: TGTGCCAGCAACCGGGACAGCCTTAACTATGGCTACACCTTC.